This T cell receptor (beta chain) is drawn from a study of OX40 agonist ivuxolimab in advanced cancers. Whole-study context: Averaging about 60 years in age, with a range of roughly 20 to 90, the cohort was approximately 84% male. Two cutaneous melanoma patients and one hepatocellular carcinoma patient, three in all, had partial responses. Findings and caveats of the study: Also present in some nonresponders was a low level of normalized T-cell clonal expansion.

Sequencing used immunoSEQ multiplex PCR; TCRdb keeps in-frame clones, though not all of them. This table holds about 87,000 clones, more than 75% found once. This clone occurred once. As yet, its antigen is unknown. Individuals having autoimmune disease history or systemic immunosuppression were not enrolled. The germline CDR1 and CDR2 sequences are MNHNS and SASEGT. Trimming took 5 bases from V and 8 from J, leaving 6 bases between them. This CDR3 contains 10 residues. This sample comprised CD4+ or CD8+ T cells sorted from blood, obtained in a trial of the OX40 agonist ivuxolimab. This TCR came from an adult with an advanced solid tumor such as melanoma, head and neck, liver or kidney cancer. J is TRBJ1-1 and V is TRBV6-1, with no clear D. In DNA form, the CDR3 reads TGTGCCAGCAGTTTTTCCGAAGCTTTCTTT. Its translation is CASSFSEAFF.